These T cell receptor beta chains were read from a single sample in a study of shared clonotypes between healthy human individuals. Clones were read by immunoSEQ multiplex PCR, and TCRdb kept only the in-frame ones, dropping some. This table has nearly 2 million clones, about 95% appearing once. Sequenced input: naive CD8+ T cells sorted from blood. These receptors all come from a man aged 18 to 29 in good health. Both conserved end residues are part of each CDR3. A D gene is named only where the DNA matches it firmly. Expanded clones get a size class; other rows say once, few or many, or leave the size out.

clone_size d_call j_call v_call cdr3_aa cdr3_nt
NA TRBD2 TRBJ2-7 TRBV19 CASTSGTSGGLYEQYF TGTGCCAGTACTTCCGGGACTAGCGGGGGCCTCTACGAGCAGTACTTC
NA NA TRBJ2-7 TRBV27 CATADSGGYEQYF TGTGCCACCGCGGACAGTGGGGGATACGAGCAGTACTTC
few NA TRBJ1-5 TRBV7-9 CASSFEGKNQPQHF TGTGCCAGCAGCTTCGAGGGGAAAAATCAGCCCCAGCATTTT
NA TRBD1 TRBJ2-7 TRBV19 CASSIGTGFYEQYF TGTGCCAGTAGTATTGGGACAGGGTTCTACGAGCAGTACTTC
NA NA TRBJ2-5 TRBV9 CASGTETQYF TGTGCCAGCGGGACGGAAACCCAGTACTTC
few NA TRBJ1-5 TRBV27 CASSLGANQPQHF TGTGCCAGCAGTTTAGGGGCGAATCAGCCCCAGCATTTT
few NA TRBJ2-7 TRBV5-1 CASSWGPNYEQYF TGCGCCAGCAGCTGGGGACCGAACTACGAGCAGTACTTC
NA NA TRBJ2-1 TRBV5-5 CASSLWDPTDNEQFF TGTGCCAGCAGCTTGTGGGACCCAACGGACAATGAGCAGTTCTTC
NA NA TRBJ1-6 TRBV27 CASSLSSSSYNSPLHF TGTGCCAGCAGTTTATCTAGCAGCTCCTATAATTCACCCCTCCACTTT
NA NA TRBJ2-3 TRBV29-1 CSVLQTGGLGDTQYF TGCAGCGTACTTCAGACAGGTGGACTAGGAGATACGCAGTATTTT
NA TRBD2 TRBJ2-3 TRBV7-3 CASSRTSGGAGDTQYF TGTGCCAGCAGCCGGACTAGCGGGGGGGCTGGAGATACGCAGTATTTT
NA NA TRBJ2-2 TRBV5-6 CASSLGQGWGGELFF TGTGCCAGCAGCTTGGGGCAGGGATGGGGCGGGGAGCTGTTTTTT
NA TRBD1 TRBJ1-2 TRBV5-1 CASSPDRATDYGYTF TGCGCCAGCAGCCCAGACAGGGCAACTGACTATGGCTACACCTTC
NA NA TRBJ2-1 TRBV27 CASSLLFSYNEQFF TGTGCCAGCAGTTTACTGTTCTCCTACAATGAGCAGTTCTTC
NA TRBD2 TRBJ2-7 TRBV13 CASSPGTSGNYEQYF TGTGCCAGCAGCCCCGGGACTAGCGGAAACTACGAGCAGTACTTC
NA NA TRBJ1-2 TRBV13 CASSKPDSYGYTF TGTGCCAGCAGCAAACCGGACAGCTATGGCTACACCTTC
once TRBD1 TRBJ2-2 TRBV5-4 CASSLTTGPGELFF TGTGCCAGCAGTTTAACGACAGGGCCCGGGGAGCTGTTTTTT
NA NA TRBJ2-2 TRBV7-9 CASSQGGSTGELFF TGTGCCAGCAGCCAAGGGGGATCCACCGGGGAGCTGTTTTTT
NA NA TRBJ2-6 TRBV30 CAGPNERGALGANVLTF TGTGCCGGACCCAATGAGAGGGGGGCGCTGGGGGCCAACGTCCTGACTTTC
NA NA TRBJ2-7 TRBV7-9 CASSLGTVNEQYF TGTGCCAGCAGCTTAGGGACTGTAAACGAGCAGTACTTC
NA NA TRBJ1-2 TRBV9 CASSGAGNYGYTF TGTGCCAGCAGCGGAGCAGGGAACTATGGCTACACCTTC
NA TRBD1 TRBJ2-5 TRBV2 CASSPGGGQETQYF TGTGCCAGCAGTCCAGGGGGCGGCCAAGAGACCCAGTACTTC
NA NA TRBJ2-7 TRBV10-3 CAISPGQTHSTYEQYF TGTGCCATCAGTCCCGGGCAGACCCACTCCACCTACGAGCAGTACTTC
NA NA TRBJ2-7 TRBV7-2 CASSLEFQASYEQYF TGTGCCAGCAGCTTAGAATTTCAGGCGTCCTACGAGCAGTACTTC
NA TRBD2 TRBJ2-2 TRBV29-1 CSVETPSGGAAGELFF TGCAGCGTTGAAACCCCTAGCGGGGGGGCTGCCGGGGAGCTGTTTTTT
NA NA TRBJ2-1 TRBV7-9 CASSLLDNEQFF TGTGCCAGCAGCTTATTAGACAATGAGCAGTTCTTC
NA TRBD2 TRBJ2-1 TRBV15 CATSTPGLGHNEQFF TGTGCCACCAGCACGCCGGGACTAGGGCACAATGAGCAGTTCTTC
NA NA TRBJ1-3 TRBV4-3 CASSQDRGSSGNTIYF TGCGCCAGCAGCCAAGATCGTGGCAGCTCTGGAAACACCATATATTTT
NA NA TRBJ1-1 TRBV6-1 CASSEVARDTEAFF TGTGCCAGCAGTGAAGTTGCAAGGGACACTGAAGCTTTCTTT
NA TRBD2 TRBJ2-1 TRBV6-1 CASSVKTGLAGEQFF TGTGCCAGCAGTGTCAAGACAGGTCTAGCGGGGGAGCAGTTCTTC
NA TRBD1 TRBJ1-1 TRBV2 CASIAGTGSITEAFF TGTGCCAGCATTGCCGGGACAGGGAGTATTACTGAAGCTTTCTTT
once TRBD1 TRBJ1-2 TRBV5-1 CASSFQQGARDYGYTF TGCGCCAGCAGCTTCCAACAGGGGGCAAGGGACTATGGCTACACCTTC
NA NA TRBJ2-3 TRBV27 CASSLSPSSKTQYF TGTGCCAGCAGTTTATCGCCTAGCTCCAAAACGCAGTATTTT
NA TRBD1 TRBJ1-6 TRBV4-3 CASSQAGTANSPLHF TGCGCCAGCAGCCAAGCCGGGACAGCAAATTCACCCCTCCACTTT
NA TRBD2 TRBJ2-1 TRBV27 CASRPGGPGNEQFF TGTGCCAGCAGACCGGGGGGGCCTGGCAATGAGCAGTTCTTC
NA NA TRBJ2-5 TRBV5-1 CASSLEGGAGETQYF TGCGCCAGCAGCTTGGAGGGTGGGGCCGGGGAGACCCAGTACTTC
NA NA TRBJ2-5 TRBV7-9 CASSLVAGSAEYETQYF TGTGCCAGCAGCTTAGTTGCGGGGTCGGCGGAATACGAGACCCAGTACTTC
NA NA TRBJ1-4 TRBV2 CAMTEEGEKLFF TGTGCCATGACGGAGGAGGGGGAAAAACTGTTTTTT
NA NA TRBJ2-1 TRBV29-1 CSVEDRQQNEQFF TGCAGCGTTGAAGACCGACAGCAGAATGAGCAGTTCTTC
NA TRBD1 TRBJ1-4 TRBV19 CASRQGGNEKLFF TGTGCCAGCCGACAGGGGGGTAATGAAAAACTGTTTTTT
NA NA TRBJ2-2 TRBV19 CASSIGWGELFF TGTGCCAGTAGTATCGGATGGGGGGAGCTGTTTTTT
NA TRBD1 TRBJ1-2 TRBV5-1 CASSLAGTGGGYGYTF TGCGCCAGCAGCTTGGCCGGGACAGGGGGTGGCTATGGCTACACCTTC
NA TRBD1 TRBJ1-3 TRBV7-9 CASSSSAGGGNTIYF TGTGCCAGCAGCTCCTCGGCAGGGGGAGGAAACACCATATATTTT
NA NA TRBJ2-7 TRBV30 CAWSAGQGYEQYF TGTGCCTGGAGTGCCGGACAAGGGTACGAGCAGTACTTC